This T cell receptor (beta chain) was retrieved from a study of blood T cell repertoires in COVID-19. Whole-study context: T cells, B-cell-depleted T cells, or PBMCs provided the cDNA or gDNA that served as material.

This study enrolled people aged roughly 18 to 90 from around 26 US geographic areas. In the source study's methods: Using reference gene primer amplification, nucleated cell counts were estimated. Sequencing was performed with immunoSEQ multiplex PCR; in TCRdb, only in-frame clones are kept and a portion is missing. V, J and clone size are taken as reported in that table, and D and trimming were inferred from the DNA itself. Of 200,000 or so clones listed, around 84% are singletons. This CDR3 has 17 amino acids. V shed 0 bases and J shed 2 bases, with 16 bases lying between them. Germline V gene sequence: CDR1 SNHLY, CDR2 FYNNEI.

This sequence was found in a woman aged 40 to 50 with acute COVID-19. This sequence joins TRBV2 and TRBJ1-2; D possibly corresponds to TRBD1 (6 bases). Sequenced sample: PBMCs or T cells enriched from blood (not recorded which). CDR3 protein: CASSEAAGAKTNYGYTF. CDR3 DNA: TGTGCCAGCAGTGAAGCGGCAGGGGCCAAAACAAACTATGGCTACACCTTC.